A single sample gave rise to the 6 T cell receptor beta chains below, sequenced in a study of cytomegalovirus exposure and HLA in healthy donors. Researchers ran the PCR with 60 Vbeta and 13 Jbeta primers. TCRdb's copy holds only in-frame clones and misses some; the assay was immunoSEQ multiplex PCR. This table holds 150,000 to 200,000 clones, roughly 80% found once. The sequenced sample consisted of PBMCs. The source of these receptors is a human donor in good health.

There are a few counts of this clone. This sequence joins TRBV5-4 and TRBJ1-1, with 11 bases aligning to TRBD1. Germline CDR1 and CDR2: SGHNT and YYREEE (reference sequence). V gave up 0 bases and J gave up 4 bases; unmatched junction bases: 2. The CDR3 runs 15 residues. This CDR3 is CASSLVGTGGTEAFF. CDR3 bases: TGTGCCAGCAGCTTGGTAGGGACAGGGGGCACTGAAGCTTTCTTT.

This rearrangement joins TRBV19 to TRBJ1-4; 7 nucleotides line up with TRBD1. The V segment lost 4 bases and the J segment 3 bases; nucleotides outside the gene matches: 5. This CDR3 contains 15 residues. The germline V gene encodes CDR1 LNHDA and CDR2 SQIVND (reference sequence). The CDR3 DNA sequence: TGTGCCAGTAGTACTACCGGGACAGCTAATGAAAAACTGTTTTTT. This gives the protein CASSTTGTANEKLFF.

In its sample, this clone was seen a few times. V gene TRBV4-1 combines with J gene TRBJ2-6, with D unresolved. The CDR3 loop spans 17 amino acids. Deletions cut 0 bases from V and 0 bases from J, with 9 bases between. The germline CDR1 and CDR2 sequences are MGHRA and YSYEKL. This CDR3 reads CASSQEVARSGANVLTF. CDR3 coding DNA: TGCGCCAGCAGCCAAGAGGTGGCCCGCTCTGGGGCCAACGTCCTGACTTTC.

This sequence joins TRBV4-1 and TRBJ2-3; weak D call: TRBD2 (5 bases). The V and J ends lost 6 bases and 5 bases respectively, with 6 bases between them. This CDR3 is 11 amino acids long. Germline V CDR1 and CDR2: MGHRA, YSYEKL. The DNA for the CDR3 is TGCGCCAGCAGTCGGGGAGATACGCAGTATTTT. Translated, it gives CASSRGDTQYF.

This clone was picked up one time. The CDR3, as DNA: TGTGCTAGTGGTTTGGACAGGGCTAGCTATGGCTACACCTTC. Its protein product is CASGLDRASYGYTF. The rearrangement uses TRBV12-5 and TRBJ1-2; D perhaps matches TRBD1 (6 bases). The CDR3 is 14 residues long. Germline V CDR1 and CDR2: LGHNT, FRNRAP. The V end lost 1 base, the J end lost 4 bases, and 10 bases lay between the germline ends.

This clone was recorded once. This chain joins TRBV28 and TRBJ1-1; weak D call: TRBD1 (5 bases). V was clipped by 2 bases and J by 4 bases, with 20 bases between them. CDR1 and CDR2 (germline): MDHEN, SYDVKM. The CDR3 totals 17 residues. CDR3 residues: CASSLVKAGKESTEAFF. The CDR3 nucleotides are TGTGCCAGCAGTTTAGTTAAGGCAGGGAAAGAGAGCACTGAAGCTTTCTTT.